Presented here are 32 T cell receptor beta chains from one specimen sequenced in a study of blood T cell repertoires in COVID-19. Data came from immunoSEQ multiplex PCR; TCRdb stores just in-frame clones and leaves some out. The sample lists a few hundred thousand clones; approximately 83% were seen once. Material for sequencing was peripheral blood. These receptor sequences come from a woman in her 70s with acute or convalescent COVID-19.

This clone was seen only a few times. This chain connects TRBV7-9 to TRBJ1-6, with D tentatively TRBD1 (6 bases). The germline V gene has CDR1 SEHNR and CDR2 FQNEAQ (reference sequence). The germline V and J ends were trimmed by 5 bases and 5 bases, with 10 bases remaining between them. CDR3 length: 14 residues. CDR3: CASSHDRNNSPLHF. CDR3 DNA sequence: TGTGCCAGCAGCCATGACAGGAATAATTCACCCCTCCACTTT. Drawing the rest from reference TRBV7-9 and TRBJ1-6, the complete variable domain is DTGVSQNPRHKITKRGQNVTFRCDPISEHNRLYWYRQTLGQGPEFLTYFQNEAQLEKSRLLSDRFSAERPKGSFSTLEIQRTEQGDSAMYLCASSHDRNNSPLHFGNGTRLTVT.

The table lists this clone with a count of one. This sequence joins TRBV14 and TRBJ2-3; D is uncertain. The germline V gene encodes CDR1 SGHDN and CDR2 FVKESK. V lost 4 bases and J lost 0, with 11 bases in between. This CDR3 comprises 15 residues. CDR3 nucleotide sequence: TGTGCCAGCAGCCCCTATCTACGGAGCACAGATACGCAGTATTTT. Translated: CASSPYLRSTDTQYF.

V is TRBV7-6 and J is TRBJ2-3, with a possible D match to TRBD1 (6 bases). The CDR3 runs 14 residues. V lost 4 bases and J lost 5, with 13 bases in between. CDR1 is SGHVS, CDR2 FNYEAQ, per germline. Here the CDR3 reads CASSYIRGQDTQYF. The DNA of the CDR3 is TGTGCCAGCAGCTACATACGGGGACAAGATACGCAGTATTTT.

CDR3 sequence reads: CASSTDREASPLHF. CDR3 nucleotide sequence: TGTGCCAGCAGTACCGACAGGGAGGCTTCACCCCTCCACTTT. The V call is TRBV6-6, the J call TRBJ1-6; 7 positions match TRBD1. V shed 5 bases and J 9 bases; nucleotides not matched to a gene: 7. In germline, CDR1 is MNHNY, CDR2 SVGAGI (reference sequence). The CDR3 runs to 14 residues.

This chain uses TRBV6-5 with TRBJ2-2, with unresolved D. Germline lookup yields CDR1 MNHEY and CDR2 SVGAGI. V was trimmed by 8 bases and J by 7 bases, leaving 17 bases between them. There are 14 residues in the CDR3. For the CDR3, the DNA is TGTGCCAGCTCCGAGTTTAAAGATCACGGGGAGCTGTTTTTT. Translated: CASSEFKDHGELFF.

V and J are TRBV5-1 and TRBJ2-5; a weak D match, TRBD2 (6 bases). Trimming stripped 7 bases from V and 5 bases from J, with 12 bases between. Germline CDR1 reads SGHRS; CDR2 reads YFSETQ. The CDR3 loop spans 12 amino acids. The CDR3: CASRDLAETQYF. The DNA for the CDR3 is TGCGCCAGCCGGGACTTAGCGGAGACCCAGTACTTC.

J is TRBJ1-2 and V is TRBV30, with D possibly being TRBD1 (6 bases). The CDR3 covers 16 residues. Germline lookup yields CDR1 GTSNPN and CDR2 SVGIG (reference sequence). V dropped 7 bases and J dropped 2 bases, with 23 bases sitting between them. This CDR3 is CASSVTGGGINYGYTF. The CDR3 coding sequence is TGTGCCTCCTCAGTCACGGGAGGGGGGATCAACTATGGCTACACCTTC.

This clone was counted once. The chain joins TRBV2 to TRBJ1-5; D might be TRBD1 (6 bases). V lost 6 bases, J lost 2 bases, and 17 bases lay in between. This CDR3 has 16 amino acids. Germline values: CDR1 SNHLY, CDR2 FYNNEI. CDR3 nucleotides: TGTGCCAGCAGCAGCCCCCAGGGGATTCGCAATCAGCCCCAGCATTTT. Its protein is CASSSPQGIRNQPQHF. Looking up the rest from reference TRBV2 and TRBJ1-5 gives the full variable domain: EPEVTQTPSHQVTQMGQEVILRCVPISNHLYFYWYRQILGQKVEFLVSFYNNEISEKSEIFDDQFSVERPDGSNFTLKIRSTKLEDSAMYFCASSSPQGIRNQPQHFGDGTRLSIL.

This clone occurred once. The chain recombines TRBV5-6 with TRBJ1-2; tentatively, D is TRBD1 (5 bases). This CDR3 has 16 residues. V dropped 3 bases and J dropped 0 bases, with 15 bases sitting between them. Per germline, CDR1 SGHDT and CDR2 YYEEEE. In DNA form, the CDR3 reads TGTGCCAGCAGCTGGGGCAGGGCCTCCCCTAACTATGGCTACACCTTC. It is translated as CASSWGRASPNYGYTF.

CDR3 region: CASKAGDNEQFF. The CDR3 DNA is TGTGCCAGTAAAGCGGGGGACAATGAGCAGTTCTTC. This chain uses TRBV6-5 with TRBJ2-1, with 8 bases fitting TRBD2. CDR1 is MNHEY and CDR2 is SVGAGI in the germline V gene. The trim removed 9 bases at V and 5 bases at J, leaving 3 bases unmatched. This CDR3 spans 12 amino acids.

The V call is TRBV30, the J call TRBJ2-7; no definite D call. Germline V gene data show CDR1 as GTSNPN and CDR2 as SVGIG (reference sequence). This CDR3 has 14 amino acids. Between the trimmed V and J ends, which lost 3 bases and 5 bases, there was a span of 17 bases. The CDR3, as DNA: TGTGCCTGGAGACGGTCCCCTGCCTTCGACGAGCAGTACTTC. It codes for CAWRRSPAFDEQYF.

This chain connects TRBV27 to TRBJ2-2, with a tentative D call TRBD1 (5 bases). Trimming left V 2 bases short and J 9 bases short, with 13 bases between. The V gene's germline CDR1 is MNHEY and CDR2 SMNVEV (reference sequence). CDR3 length: 14 residues. The CDR3 protein is CASSLRQGGRELFF. The CDR3 bases are TGTGCCAGCAGTTTACGTCAGGGCGGCAGGGAGCTGTTTTTT.

This clone appeared a single time. The chain links TRBV2 to TRBJ1-1; tentative D call: TRBD1 (5 bases). The germline V gene encodes CDR1 SNHLY and CDR2 FYNNEI. V lost 6 bases, J lost 1 base, and 15 bases lay in between. The CDR3 extends over 15 amino acids. The CDR3 bases are TGTGCCAGCAGCCCTAGGGGCAGCCAGAACACTGAAGCTTTCTTT. As protein: CASSPRGSQNTEAFF.

The genes are TRBV12-5 and TRBJ1-2; 10 positions agree with TRBD1. The junction had 4 bases not matched to a gene; V was cut back by 1 base and J by 8 bases. CDR1 and CDR2 from the germline V gene are LGHNT and FRNRAP. This CDR3 region has 14 residues. CDR3 in DNA: TGTGCTAGTGGTTTGGGACAGGGGGCGCGGGGCTACACCTTC. It specifies CASGLGQGARGYTF.

The table lists this clone with a few counts. V usage is TRBV3-1 (or the pseudogene TRBV3-2) and J usage is TRBJ2-1; 9 bases agree with TRBD1. Germline CDR1 LGHDT, CDR2 YNNKEL (reference sequence). Germline trimming cut 4 bases from V and 10 bases from J; bases unmatched to any gene: 11. CDR3 size: 15 residues. The CDR3 sequence is CASSPVGTGKDEQFF. CDR3 in DNA: TGTGCCAGCAGCCCGGTAGGGACAGGGAAGGACGAGCAGTTCTTC.

V gene TRBV5-4 combines with J gene TRBJ1-2; D call uncertain. Trimming stripped 1 base from V and 3 bases from J, with 13 bases between. Per the germline V gene, CDR1 is SGHNT and CDR2 is YYREEE (reference sequence). The CDR3 covers 15 residues. The CDR3 DNA reads TGTGCCAGCAGCTTGAGGCAGACATCCTACTATGGCTACACCTTC. Translation: CASSLRQTSYYGYTF.

The CDR3 loop is CASSFRTGTPLHF. The CDR3 DNA sequence: TGCGCCAGCAGCTTTCGGACAGGGACACCCCTCCACTTT. This sequence joins TRBV10-1 and TRBJ1-6; 8 nucleotides align to TRBD1. Germline CDR1 reads WNHNN; CDR2 reads SYGVQD (reference sequence). V was pared by 6 bases and J by 11 bases, with 6 bases of the junction left unmatched. This CDR3 region has 13 residues.

This clone was picked up one time. V is TRBV5-1 and J is TRBJ1-2; TRBD1 might be the D (5 bases). CDR1 is SGHRS and CDR2 is YFSETQ in the germline V gene. The V end lost 5 bases, the J end lost 0 bases, and 11 bases lay between the germline ends. CDR3 length equals 14 residues. DNA of the CDR3: TGCGCCAGCAGTTCAGACAGTCCTAACTATGGCTACACCTTC. This gives the protein CASSSDSPNYGYTF.

The gene calls are TRBV7-9 and TRBJ1-4, with a tentative D call TRBD1 (5 bases). Trimming shortened V by 2 bases and J by 14 bases, and 12 bases separated the two germline ends. The germline V gene has CDR1 SEHNR and CDR2 FQNEAQ (reference sequence). The CDR3 covers 12 residues. The DNA of the CDR3 is TGTGCCAGCAGCTTAACTGAGCGGGACCTGTTTTTT. Residues: CASSLTERDLFF.

This clone is a singleton in its sample. The genes are TRBV11-3 and TRBJ1-1; D perhaps matches TRBD1 (6 bases). Looked up from germline, CDR1 is SGHNT and CDR2 is YENEEA. Trimming removed 8 bases from V and 5 bases from J, with 15 bases in between. This CDR3 comprises 13 residues. The CDR3 nucleotides are TGTGCCAGCTCTAAGAAAAGGGGGACTGAAGCTTTCTTT. Protein product: CASSKKRGTEAFF.

This clone was observed once. The chain is built from TRBV21-1 and TRBJ1-6; TRBD1, as called in the table, went unchecked against the DNA. TRBV21-1 is classified as a pseudogene. CDR3 length: 16 amino acids. CDR3 coding DNA: TGTGCCAGCAGCAAGACAGCCAACCATTATAATTCACCCCTCCACTTT. The encoded protein is CASSKTANHYNSPLHF.

This clone showed up just once. The CDR3 is CASSLVPGSTDTQYF. DNA for the CDR3: TGCGCCAGCAGCTTGGTACCGGGGAGCACAGATACGCAGTATTTT. This chain uses TRBV5-1 with TRBJ2-3; TRBD2 is a possible D gene (5 bases). This CDR3 comprises 15 residues. Germline CDR1 SGHRS, CDR2 YFSETQ. Trimming cost V 0 bases and J 0 bases, with 8 bases left between them.

The V gene is TRBV19, the J gene TRBJ1-5; 8 positions match TRBD1. The CDR3 runs to 15 residues. The V and J ends lost 6 bases and 2 bases, in that order; junction bases with no gene match: 6. The germline V gene has CDR1 LNHDA and CDR2 SQIVND (reference sequence). CDR3 sequence: CASSDRGPGNQPQHF. CDR3 nucleotide sequence: TGTGCCAGTAGCGACAGGGGTCCGGGCAATCAGCCCCAGCATTTT.

The DNA for the CDR3 is TGTGCCAGCAGCTTAGACTACTCCCGGCGCGAGCAGTACTTC. Translating it yields CASSLDYSRREQYF. The gene calls are TRBV7-2 and TRBJ2-7; D not certain. Germline CDR1 and CDR2: SGHTA and FQGNSA. The CDR3 length is 14 residues. Trimming stripped 1 base from V and 6 bases from J, with 13 bases between. Based on the CDR3 plus reference TRBV7-2 and TRBJ2-7, the full variable domain is GAGVSQSPSNKVTEKGKDVELRCDPISGHTALYWYRQSLGQGLEFLIYFQGNSAPDKSGLPSDRFSAERTGGSVSTLTIQRTQQEDSAVYLCASSLDYSRREQYFGPGTRLTVT.

The chain combines TRBV5-1 with TRBJ2-2; D gene ambiguous. The germline V gene encodes CDR1 SGHRS and CDR2 YFSETQ. V gave up 0 bases and J gave up 1 base, with 7 bases separating them. The CDR3 loop spans 15 amino acids. DNA for the CDR3: TGCGCCAGCAGCTTGGACTCTGTGAACACCGGGGAGCTGTTTTTT. It codes for CASSLDSVNTGELFF.

Comments on this clone: Other DNA variants within this sample encode the same CDR3. V is TRBV12-3 or TRBV12-4 and J is TRBJ1-2; D is uncertain. The CDR3 sequence is 13 residues long. Trimming stripped 3 bases from V and 2 bases from J, with 7 bases between. CDR3 in amino acids: CASSLGANYGYTF. As DNA, the CDR3 is TGTGCCAGCAGTTTGGGAGCCAACTATGGCTACACCTTC.

DNA for the CDR3: TGTGCCAGCGGGGTGTGGACAGCCGATTCACCCCTCCACTTT. It codes for CASGVWTADSPLHF. The chain links TRBV19 to TRBJ1-6; tentative D call: TRBD1 (6 bases). The germline V gene encodes CDR1 LNHDA and CDR2 SQIVND (reference sequence). Trimming took off 9 bases at V and 8 bases at J, with 17 bases between the two ends. The CDR3 contains 14 residues. The full variable domain, rest sourced from reference TRBV19 and TRBJ1-6, is DGGITQSPKYLFRKEGQNVTLSCEQNLNHDAMYWYRQDPGQGLRLIYYSQIVNDFQKGDIAEGYSVSREKKESFPLTVTSAQKNPTAFYLCASGVWTADSPLHFGNGTRLTVT.

This rearrangement joins TRBV24-1 to TRBJ1-4, with TRBD1 identical over 7 bases. The CDR3 contains 13 residues. With 10 bases clipped from V and 8 bases from J, the junction kept 9 bases outside the gene matches. Germline V CDR1 and CDR2: KGHDR, SFDVKD. CDR3: CATGDSASEKLFF. The CDR3 bases are TGTGCCACGGGGGACAGCGCCTCGGAAAAACTGTTTTTT.

The chain joins TRBV27 to TRBJ2-5, with D possibly being TRBD1 (5 bases). The CDR3 consists of 12 residues. CDR1 is MNHEY, CDR2 SMNVEV, per germline (reference sequence). Deletions cut 6 bases from V and 11 bases from J, with 16 bases between. CDR3 DNA: TGTGCCAGCAGCGCCCTAAGGGGAACACAGTACTTC. It translates to CASSALRGTQYF.

The chain couples TRBV14 to TRBJ2-1; TRBD2 matches 11 bases. J gave up 2 bases and V 1 base, and 4 bases lay outside the gene matches. The CDR3 totals 17 residues. CDR1 SGHDN and CDR2 FVKESK come from the germline V gene. The CDR3 spells CASSQALLAGAYNEQFF. The CDR3, as DNA: TGTGCCAGCAGCCAAGCCCTACTAGCGGGGGCCTACAATGAGCAGTTCTTC.

This chain uses TRBV27 with TRBJ1-2, with TRBD1 matching 7 bases. The CDR3 is 13 amino acids. Trimming removed 5 bases from V and 6 bases from J; junction bases left unmatched: 6. Per the germline V gene, CDR1 is MNHEY and CDR2 is SMNVEV (reference sequence). Here the CDR3 reads CASSPQGWDGYTF. The CDR3 DNA sequence: TGTGCCAGCAGTCCACAGGGGTGGGATGGCTACACCTTC.

The chain uses TRBV5-4 and TRBJ2-3, with 7 bases that match TRBD2. The CDR3 runs to 15 residues. V shed 2 bases and J 3 bases; nucleotides not matched to a gene: 6. Germline CDR1 is SGHNT and CDR2 is YYREEE (reference sequence). This chain's CDR3 is CASSFSSGATDTQYF. DNA of the CDR3: TGTGCCAGCAGCTTTTCTAGCGGAGCTACAGATACGCAGTATTTT. Using reference TRBV5-4 and TRBJ2-3 for the parts outside the CDR3, the full variable domain is ETGVTQSPTHLIKTRGQQVTLRCSSQSGHNTVSWYQQALGQGPQFIFQYYREEENGRGNFPPRFSGLQFPNYSSELNVNALELDDSALYLCASSFSSGATDTQYFGPGTRLTVL.